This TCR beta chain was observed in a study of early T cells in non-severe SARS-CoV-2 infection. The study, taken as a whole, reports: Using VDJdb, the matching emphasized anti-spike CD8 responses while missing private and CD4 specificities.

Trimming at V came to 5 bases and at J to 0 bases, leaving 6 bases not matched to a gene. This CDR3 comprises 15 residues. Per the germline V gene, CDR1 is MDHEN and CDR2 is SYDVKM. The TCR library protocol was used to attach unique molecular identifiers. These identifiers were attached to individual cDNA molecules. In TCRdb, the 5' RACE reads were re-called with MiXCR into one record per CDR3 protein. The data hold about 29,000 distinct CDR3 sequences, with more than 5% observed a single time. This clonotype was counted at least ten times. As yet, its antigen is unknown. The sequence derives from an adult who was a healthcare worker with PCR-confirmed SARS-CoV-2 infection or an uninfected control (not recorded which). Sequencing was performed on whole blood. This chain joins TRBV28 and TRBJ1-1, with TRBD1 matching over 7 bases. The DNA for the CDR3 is TGTGCCAGCAGTCACAGACAGGGCATGAACACTGAAGCTTTCTTT. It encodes CASSHRQGMNTEAFF.